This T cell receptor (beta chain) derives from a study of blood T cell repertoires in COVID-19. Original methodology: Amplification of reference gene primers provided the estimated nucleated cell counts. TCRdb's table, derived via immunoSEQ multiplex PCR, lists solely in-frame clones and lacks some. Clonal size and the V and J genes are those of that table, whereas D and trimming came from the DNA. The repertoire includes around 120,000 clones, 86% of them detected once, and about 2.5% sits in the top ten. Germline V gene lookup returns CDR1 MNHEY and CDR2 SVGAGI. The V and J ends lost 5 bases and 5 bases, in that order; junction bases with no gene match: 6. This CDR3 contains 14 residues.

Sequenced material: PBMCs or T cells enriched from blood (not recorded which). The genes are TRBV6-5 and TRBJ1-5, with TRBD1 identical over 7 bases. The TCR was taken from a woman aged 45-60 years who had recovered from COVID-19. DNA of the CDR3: TGTGCCAGCAGTCGGGACAGCAGAGATCAGCCCCAGCATTTT. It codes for CASSRDSRDQPQHF.